Listed below are T cell receptor beta chains from one sample, sequenced in a study of blood T cell repertoires in COVID-19. Assay used: immunoSEQ multiplex PCR; TCRdb lists only in-frame clones, some missing. The profile shows fewer than 85,000 clones, about four fifths of them singletons. Specimen: peripheral blood. The receptors were sampled from a woman older than 75 with active or convalescent COVID-19. CDR3s leave out the opening cysteine and the closing phenylalanine or tryptophan. Each record gives: V gene, J gene, CDR3 protein.

TRBV11-2	TRBJ1-2	ASSLDLRGTPGGNGYT
TRBV11-2	TRBJ2-3	ASSKDREDTQY
TRBV7-9	TRBJ2-7	ASSRDRVGSYEQY
TRBV10-2	TRBJ2-6	ASSHPGLSGANVLT
TRBV5-1	TRBJ2-1	ASSLALPGQYEQF
TRBV10-2	TRBJ1-4	ASSETRTGTGEKLF
TRBV1	TRBJ2-7	TSSQDSGLGTNSYEQY
TRBV20-1	TRBJ2-7	SAREAHEQY
TRBV4-1	TRBJ2-2	ASSQSWQGSPGELF
TRBV12-5	TRBJ1-2	ASGLGTANYGYT
TRBV27	TRBJ1-2	ASSPQGTGGRLDGYT
TRBV6-2/TRBV6-3	TRBJ2-1	ASRYSGGRYNEQF
TRBV5-5	TRBJ1-1	ASSATGYTEAF
TRBV3-1/TRBV3-2	TRBJ2-4	ASSQGRGDLSLAKNIQY
TRBV7-9	TRBJ1-2	ASSLVGTANYGYT
TRBV7-6	TRBJ2-1	ASSLRDNSYNEQF
TRBV11-2	TRBJ1-1	ASSLILDSRVVNTEAF
TRBV28	TRBJ1-5	ASSSPPLKDTNRRNQPQH
TRBV11-3	TRBJ2-5	ASSPSSFQETQY
TRBV2	TRBJ2-1	ASSSSGGFYNEQF
TRBV4-3	TRBJ1-4	ASSQTTITGGLDTQNEKLF
TRBV3-1/TRBV3-2	TRBJ2-1	ASRRSGGAVGYNEQF
TRBV4-1	TRBJ1-2	ASSHPQGRNGYT
TRBV30	TRBJ2-3	AWTTGGETDTQY